This T cell receptor beta chain was sequenced for a study of blood T cells in healthy people across ages. The CDR3 is 15 amino acids. Germline V gene sequence: CDR1 MDHEN, CDR2 SYDVKM. J lost 5 bases, V lost 7 bases, and 10 bases had no gene match. A second about 7 to 12 cycle PCR used barcoded and J-beta primers. CDR3-containing paired-end reads numbering at least 2.5 million came from each sample. TCRdb redid the calling of the 5' RACE reads with MiXCR, one entry per CDR3 protein. Of some 930,000 distinct CDR3 sequences listed, under 35% are singletons. Separately, the same data were catalogued under a study of T cells of mothers and their children. This second study says: Every mother supplied over 8 million TCR beta CDR3 reads and every child a few million.

V usage is TRBV28 and J usage is TRBJ1-1; TRBD1 aligns across 10 bases. The sequence came from a woman in her thirties or forties in good health. The specimen was blood. The CDR3 spells CASKSPGQGRTEAFF. CDR3 nucleotides: TGTGCCAGCAAATCACCGGGACAGGGGAGAACTGAAGCTTTCTTT.